This is a list of T cell receptor beta chains from one sample in a study of CD8 T cells in ankylosing spondylitis. TCRdb recomputed calls from the 5' RACE reads with MiXCR, one row per CDR3 protein. Of more than 250,000 distinct CDR3 sequences in the sample, around 10% are singletons; the top ten hold about a tenth. Sequenced input: blood, either unsorted or a sorted T cell fraction (not recorded which). The receptors were sampled from a female donor with ankylosing spondylitis or in good health (not recorded which). CDR3s include the opening cysteine and the closing phenylalanine or tryptophan. The D gene is left open where the match is weak. A clone size is listed for some rows: how often the clone was seen (once, few, many), or a class if it is expanded.

j_gene: TRBJ1-2; d_gene: -; abundance: many; v_gene: TRBV6-5; CDR3nt: TGTGCCAGCAGTTACTTAGCCAAACCAAAGGGATCCCCCAACTATGGCTACACCTTC; CDR3aa: CASSYLAKPKGSPNYGYTF
j_gene: TRBJ2-3; d_gene: -; abundance: many; v_gene: TRBV5-1; CDR3nt: TGCGCCAGCAGCTTGTGGCAGCTCACAGATACGCAGTATTTT; CDR3aa: CASSLWQLTDTQYF
j_gene: TRBJ1-6; d_gene: -; abundance: few; v_gene: TRBV18; CDR3nt: TGTGCCAGCTCATCGGGACGGGGATATAATTCACCCCTCCACTTT; CDR3aa: CASSSGRGYNSPLHF
j_gene: TRBJ2-3; d_gene: -; abundance: -; v_gene: TRBV20-1; CDR3nt: TGCAGTGCTACCCCCGCCTCGCGGGGTAGCACAGATACGCAGTATTTT; CDR3aa: CSATPASRGSTDTQYF
j_gene: TRBJ2-7; d_gene: TRBD2; abundance: -; v_gene: TRBV6-5; CDR3nt: TGTGCCAGCAGTTACTCCGCGCCCCGAGGGACTAGCTTCTACGAGCAGTACTTC; CDR3aa: CASSYSAPRGTSFYEQYF
j_gene: TRBJ1-1; d_gene: TRBD1; abundance: many; v_gene: TRBV7-3; CDR3nt: TGTGCCAGCAGCCCAGGGACAGCCAGGAACACTGAAGCTTTCTTT; CDR3aa: CASSPGTARNTEAFF
j_gene: TRBJ2-5; d_gene: -; abundance: many; v_gene: TRBV29-1; CDR3nt: TGCAGCGTTGATCGGGGGGCCCCGTACCAAGAGACCCAGTACTTC; CDR3aa: CSVDRGAPYQETQYF
j_gene: TRBJ2-5; d_gene: -; abundance: few; v_gene: TRBV7-2; CDR3nt: TGTGCCAGCAGCTTAGTGTTGGGCGGAGAGACCCAGTACTTC; CDR3aa: CASSLVLGGETQYF
j_gene: TRBJ1-1; d_gene: TRBD1; abundance: many; v_gene: TRBV5-8; CDR3nt: TGTGCCAGCAGCCGGACAGGGTTGGACACTGAAGCTTTCTTT; CDR3aa: CASSRTGLDTEAFF
j_gene: TRBJ1-5; d_gene: TRBD1; abundance: few; v_gene: TRBV7-9; CDR3nt: TGTGCCAGCAGCTTATCCCCCACAGGGGTGAAAGATCAGCCCCAGCATTTT; CDR3aa: CASSLSPTGVKDQPQHF
j_gene: TRBJ1-2; d_gene: -; abundance: many; v_gene: TRBV6-5; CDR3nt: TGTGCCAGCAGTTACTCTGTGACAACTAACTATGGCTACACCTTC; CDR3aa: CASSYSVTTNYGYTF
j_gene: TRBJ1-4; d_gene: TRBD1; abundance: many; v_gene: TRBV5-1; CDR3nt: TGCGCCAGCAGCCGGGACAGATCAACTAATGAAAAACTGTTTTTT; CDR3aa: CASSRDRSTNEKLFF
j_gene: TRBJ2-5; d_gene: -; abundance: -; v_gene: TRBV5-1; CDR3nt: TGCGCCAGCAGCTCGACATCTCAAGAGACCCAGTACTTC; CDR3aa: CASSSTSQETQYF
j_gene: TRBJ2-7; d_gene: -; abundance: many; v_gene: TRBV5-8; CDR3nt: TGTGCCAGCAGGCGGGGACAGTCCTACGAGCAGTACTTC; CDR3aa: CASRRGQSYEQYF
j_gene: TRBJ1-1; d_gene: TRBD1; abundance: many; v_gene: TRBV9; CDR3nt: TGTGCCAGCAGCCCCGAGGGGACAGGTGCGGCTTTCTTT; CDR3aa: CASSPEGTGAAFF
j_gene: TRBJ2-7; d_gene: -; abundance: many; v_gene: TRBV24-1; CDR3nt: TGTGCCACCAGTGGACAGGACCAGCTCAAGCAGTACTTC; CDR3aa: CATSGQDQLKQYF
j_gene: TRBJ2-5; d_gene: TRBD2; abundance: many; v_gene: TRBV20-1; CDR3nt: TGCAGTGCCTATCTTCCGGGACTAGCGGGAGGGCAAGAGACCCAGTACTTC; CDR3aa: CSAYLPGLAGGQETQYF
j_gene: TRBJ2-7; d_gene: TRBD2; abundance: few; v_gene: TRBV5-1; CDR3nt: TGCGCCAGCTCCCTTTCTAGCGGGGGGGAGTTCTCCTACGAGCAGTACTTC; CDR3aa: CASSLSSGGEFSYEQYF